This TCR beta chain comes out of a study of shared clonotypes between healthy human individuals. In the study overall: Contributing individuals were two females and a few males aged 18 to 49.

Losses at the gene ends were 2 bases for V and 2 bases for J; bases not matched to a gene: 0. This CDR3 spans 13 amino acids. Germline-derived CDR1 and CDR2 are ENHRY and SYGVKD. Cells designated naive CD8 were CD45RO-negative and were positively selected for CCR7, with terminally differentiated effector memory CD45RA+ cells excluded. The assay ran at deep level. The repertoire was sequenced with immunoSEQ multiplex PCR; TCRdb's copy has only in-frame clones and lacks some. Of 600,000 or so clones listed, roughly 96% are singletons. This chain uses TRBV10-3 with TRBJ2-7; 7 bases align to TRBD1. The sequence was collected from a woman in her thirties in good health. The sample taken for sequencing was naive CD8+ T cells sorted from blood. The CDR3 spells CAISETGAYEQYF. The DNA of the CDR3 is TGTGCCATCAGTGAGACAGGGGCCTACGAGCAGTACTTC.